The source of this T cell receptor beta chain is a study of regulatory T cells in long-lasting Graves disease. Note on this clonotype: Its specificity is unknown.

Study conclusions and caveats: Lower TCR diversity characterized persistent Graves' patients relative to newly diagnosed patients. TRBV28, TRBJ1-2 and TRBJ2-5 emerged as the favored segments in persistent disease.

iRepertoire HTBI primers and Arm-PCR of CDR3 regions built TCR beta libraries. TCRdb itself ran the multiplex PCR reads through MiXCR, one entry per CDR3 protein. This table holds 410,000 or so distinct CDR3 sequences, under 15% found once. The time point denotes: newly diagnosed GD, antithyroid drugs for less than 3 months. There was RNA extracted from PBMCs, and the TCR library was made from it. Per the germline V gene, CDR1 is MGHRA and CDR2 is YSYEKL. Deletions cut 4 bases from V and 1 base from J, with 10 bases between. CDR3 length equals 14 residues. These records were also assigned to another study, of T cells in Graves' hyperthyroidism and ophthalmopathy. As that report states: The hyperthyroidism was newly diagnosed and had lasted under 2 months; the patients were aged 18 to 65. The majority of expanded thyroid clonotypes above 0.001 also appeared in blood.

The sequence derives from a woman in her 30s with Graves disease. The chain has TRBV4-1 and TRBJ1-1; D is undetermined. The material was peripheral blood mononuclear cells (PBMCs), obtained at new diagnosis, from a patient treated with antithyroid drugs. CDR3 DNA: TGCGCCAGCAGCCCGCCGGCCGGGAACACTGAAGCTTTCTTT. It yields the protein CASSPPAGNTEAFF.